Sequencing of this T cell receptor (beta chain) was carried out in a study of blood T cell repertoires in COVID-19. Study information: COVID-19 samples from acute and convalescent phases originated in the United States, Italy and Spain.

Original processing notes: Reference gene primer amplification gave nucleated cell count estimates. Sequenced by immunoSEQ multiplex PCR; TCRdb stores in-frame clones only, minus some. The V and J calls and clone size come from that table; D and trimming were worked out from the DNA. The repertoire holds 150,000 or so clones, approximately 82% seen once, with approximately 7.1% in the top ten. The germline CDR1 and CDR2 sequences are SGHTS and YDEGEE. The CDR3 loop spans 9 amino acids. The sample taken for sequencing was peripheral blood. V and J are TRBV5-8 and TRBJ2-7; the D is unclear. The assigned J gene may be wrong: the sequence end matches TRBJ2-1 better. This TCR derives from a woman aged 50 to 60 in a cohort sampled during active or convalescent COVID-19. The CDR3 region is CASSLGQFF. The CDR3 coding sequence is TGTGCCAGCAGCTTGGGTCAGTTCTTC.